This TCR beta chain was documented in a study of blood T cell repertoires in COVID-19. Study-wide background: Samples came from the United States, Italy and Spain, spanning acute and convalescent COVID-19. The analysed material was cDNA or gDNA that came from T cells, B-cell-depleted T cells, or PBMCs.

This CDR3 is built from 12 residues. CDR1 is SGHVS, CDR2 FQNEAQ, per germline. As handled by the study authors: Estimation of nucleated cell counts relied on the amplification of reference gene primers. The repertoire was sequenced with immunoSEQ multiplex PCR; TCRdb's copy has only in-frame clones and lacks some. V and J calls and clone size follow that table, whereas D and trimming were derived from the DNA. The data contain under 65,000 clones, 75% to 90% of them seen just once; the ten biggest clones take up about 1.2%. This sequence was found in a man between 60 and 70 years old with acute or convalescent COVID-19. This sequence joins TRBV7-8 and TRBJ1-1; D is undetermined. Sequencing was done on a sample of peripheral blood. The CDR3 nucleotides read TGTGCGGCTGCCGGACTAAACACTGAAGCTTTCTTT. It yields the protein CAAAGLNTEAFF.